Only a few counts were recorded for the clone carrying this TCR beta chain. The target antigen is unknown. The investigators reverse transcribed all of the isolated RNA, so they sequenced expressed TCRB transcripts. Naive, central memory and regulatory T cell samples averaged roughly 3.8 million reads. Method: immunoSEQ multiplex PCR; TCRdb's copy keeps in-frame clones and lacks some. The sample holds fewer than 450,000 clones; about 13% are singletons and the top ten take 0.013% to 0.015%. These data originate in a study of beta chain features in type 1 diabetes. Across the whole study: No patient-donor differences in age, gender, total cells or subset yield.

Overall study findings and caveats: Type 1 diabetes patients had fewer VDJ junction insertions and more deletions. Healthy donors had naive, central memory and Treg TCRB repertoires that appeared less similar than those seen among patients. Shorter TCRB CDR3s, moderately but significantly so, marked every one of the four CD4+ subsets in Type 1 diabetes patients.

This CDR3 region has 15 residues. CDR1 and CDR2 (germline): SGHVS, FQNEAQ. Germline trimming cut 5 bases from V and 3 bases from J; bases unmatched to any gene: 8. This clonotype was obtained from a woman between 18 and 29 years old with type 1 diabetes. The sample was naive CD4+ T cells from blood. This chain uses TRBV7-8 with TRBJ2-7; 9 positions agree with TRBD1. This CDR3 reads CASSPWTGVDYEQYF. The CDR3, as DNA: TGTGCCAGCAGCCCCTGGACAGGGGTCGACTACGAGCAGTACTTC.